This note documents a single T cell receptor beta chain sequence. The data belong to a study of technical replicates of blood from a few donors. Libraries were prepared by immunoSEQ multiplex PCR; TCRdb keeps only in-frame clonotypes and omits some of them. The repertoire includes tens of thousands of clones, 90% to 96% of them detected once, and more than 0.35% sits in the top ten. The sequenced material came from T cells isolated from PBMCs. The TCR originated in a human donor in good health.

CDR3 loop: CASSLRASGSYEQYF. CDR3 sequence (DNA): TGTGCCAGCAGCTTACGGGCTAGCGGGAGTTACGAGCAGTACTTC. The chain carries TRBV7-2 and TRBJ2-7; 10 nucleotides agree with TRBD2. Germline lookup yields CDR1 SGHTA and CDR2 FQGNSA. The CDR3 is 15 residues long. V lost 2 bases to trimming and J lost 4 bases; unmatched junction nucleotides: 5. Full variable domain (outside the CDR3, taken from reference TRBV7-2 and TRBJ2-7): GAGVSQSPSNKVTEKGKDVELRCDPISGHTALYWYRQSLGQGLEFLIYFQGNSAPDKSGLPSDRFSAERTGGSVSTLTIQRTQQEDSAVYLCASSLRASGSYEQYFGPGTRLTVT.